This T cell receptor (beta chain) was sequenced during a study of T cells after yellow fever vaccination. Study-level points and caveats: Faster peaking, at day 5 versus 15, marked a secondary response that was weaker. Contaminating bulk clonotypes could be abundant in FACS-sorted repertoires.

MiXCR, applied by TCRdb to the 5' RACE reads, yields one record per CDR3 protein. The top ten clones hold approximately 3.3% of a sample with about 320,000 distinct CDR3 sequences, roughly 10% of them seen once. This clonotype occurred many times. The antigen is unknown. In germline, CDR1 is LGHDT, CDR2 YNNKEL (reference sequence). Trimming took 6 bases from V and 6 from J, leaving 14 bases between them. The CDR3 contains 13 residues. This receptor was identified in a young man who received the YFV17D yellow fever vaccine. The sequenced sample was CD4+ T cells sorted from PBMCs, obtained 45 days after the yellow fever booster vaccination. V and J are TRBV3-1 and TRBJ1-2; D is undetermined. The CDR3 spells CASRSPLGHGYTF. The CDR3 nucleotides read TGTGCCAGCAGGTCGCCTTTGGGCCATGGCTACACCTTC. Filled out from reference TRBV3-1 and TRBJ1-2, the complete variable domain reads DTAVSQTPKYLVTQMGNDKSIKCEQNLGHDTMYWYKQDSKKFLKIMFSYNNKELIINETVPNRFSPKSPDKAHLNLHINSLELGDSAVYFCASRSPLGHGYTFGSGTRLTVV.